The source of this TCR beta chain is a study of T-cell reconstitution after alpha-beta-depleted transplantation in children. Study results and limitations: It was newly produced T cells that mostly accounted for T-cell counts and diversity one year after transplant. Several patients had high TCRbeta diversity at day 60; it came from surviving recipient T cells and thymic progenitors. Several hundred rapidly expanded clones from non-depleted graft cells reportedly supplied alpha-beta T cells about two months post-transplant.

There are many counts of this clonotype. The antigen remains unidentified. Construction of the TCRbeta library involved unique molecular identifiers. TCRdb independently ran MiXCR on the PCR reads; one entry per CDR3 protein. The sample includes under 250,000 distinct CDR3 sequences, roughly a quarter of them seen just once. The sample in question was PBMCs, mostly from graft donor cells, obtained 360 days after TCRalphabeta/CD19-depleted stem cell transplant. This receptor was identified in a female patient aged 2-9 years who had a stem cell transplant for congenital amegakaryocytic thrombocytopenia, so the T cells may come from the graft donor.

This chain's CDR3 is CASSRDSYGYTF. DNA for the CDR3: TGCGCCAGCAGCCGGGACAGTTATGGCTACACCTTC. This sequence joins TRBV4-1 and TRBJ1-2, with 7 bases matching TRBD1. The CDR3 covers 12 residues. CDR1 is MGHRA and CDR2 is YSYEKL in the germline V gene. V was pared by 4 bases and J by 5 bases, with 1 base of the junction left unmatched.